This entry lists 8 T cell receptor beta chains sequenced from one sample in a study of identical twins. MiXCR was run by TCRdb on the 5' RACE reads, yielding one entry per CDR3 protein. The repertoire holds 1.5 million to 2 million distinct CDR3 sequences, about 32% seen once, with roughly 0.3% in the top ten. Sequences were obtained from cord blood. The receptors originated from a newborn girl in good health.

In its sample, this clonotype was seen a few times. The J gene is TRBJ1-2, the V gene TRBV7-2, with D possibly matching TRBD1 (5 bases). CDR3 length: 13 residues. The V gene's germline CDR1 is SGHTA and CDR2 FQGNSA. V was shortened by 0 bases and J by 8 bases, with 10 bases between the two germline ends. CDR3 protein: CASSLATDRGYTF. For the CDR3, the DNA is TGTGCCAGCAGCTTAGCGACAGATCGGGGCTACACCTTC.

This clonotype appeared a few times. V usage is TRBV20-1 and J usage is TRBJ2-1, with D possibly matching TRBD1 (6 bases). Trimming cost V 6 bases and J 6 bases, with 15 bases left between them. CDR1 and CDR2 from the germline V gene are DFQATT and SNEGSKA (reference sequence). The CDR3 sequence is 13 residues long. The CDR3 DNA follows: TGCAGTGCCCGCCCCCAGGGGAGCAATGAGCAGTTCTTC. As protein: CSARPQGSNEQFF.

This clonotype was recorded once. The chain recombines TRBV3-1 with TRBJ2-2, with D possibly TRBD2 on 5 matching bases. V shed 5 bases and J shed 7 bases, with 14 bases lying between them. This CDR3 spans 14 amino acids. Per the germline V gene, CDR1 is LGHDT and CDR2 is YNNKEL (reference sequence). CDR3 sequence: CASSRRIGYGELFF. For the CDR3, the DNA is TGTGCCAGCAGCAGGAGGATCGGTTACGGGGAGCTGTTTTTT.

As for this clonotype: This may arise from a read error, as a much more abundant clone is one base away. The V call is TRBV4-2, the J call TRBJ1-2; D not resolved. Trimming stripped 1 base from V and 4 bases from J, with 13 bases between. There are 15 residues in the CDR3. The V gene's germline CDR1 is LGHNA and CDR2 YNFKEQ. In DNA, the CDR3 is TGTGCCAGCAGCCAAGGAGACGGGAATCTCTATGGCTACACCTTC. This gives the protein CASSQGDGNLYGYTF.

The CDR3 DNA is TGTGCCAGCAGCCAAGATCCGAGTAGCGGGGGCACAGATACGCAGTATTTT. This gives the protein CASSQDPSSGGTDTQYF. The chain combines TRBV4-2 with TRBJ2-3; 8 bases match TRBD2. Trimming removed 0 bases from V and 1 base from J; junction bases left unmatched: 6. Germline CDR1 and CDR2: LGHNA and YNFKEQ. The CDR3 length is 17 residues.

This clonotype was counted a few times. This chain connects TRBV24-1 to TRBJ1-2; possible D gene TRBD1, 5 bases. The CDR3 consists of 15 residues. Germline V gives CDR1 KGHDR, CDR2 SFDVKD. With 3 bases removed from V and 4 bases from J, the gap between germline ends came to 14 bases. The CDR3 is CATSDRRGGSYGYTF. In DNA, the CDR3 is TGTGCCACCAGTGATCGGCGGGGCGGCTCCTATGGCTACACCTTC.

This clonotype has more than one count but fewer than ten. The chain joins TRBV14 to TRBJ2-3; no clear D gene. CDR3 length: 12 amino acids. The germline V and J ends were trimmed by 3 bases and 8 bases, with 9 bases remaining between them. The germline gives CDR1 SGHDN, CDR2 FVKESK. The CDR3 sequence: CASSHGTATQYF. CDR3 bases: TGTGCCAGCAGCCACGGAACGGCTACGCAGTATTTT.

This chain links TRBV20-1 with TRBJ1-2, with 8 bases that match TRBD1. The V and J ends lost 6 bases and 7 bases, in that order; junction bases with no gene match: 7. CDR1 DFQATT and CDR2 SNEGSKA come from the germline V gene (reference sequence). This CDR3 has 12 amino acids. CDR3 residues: CSAASGQGGYTF. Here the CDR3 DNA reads TGCAGTGCCGCCTCAGGACAGGGTGGCTACACCTTC.